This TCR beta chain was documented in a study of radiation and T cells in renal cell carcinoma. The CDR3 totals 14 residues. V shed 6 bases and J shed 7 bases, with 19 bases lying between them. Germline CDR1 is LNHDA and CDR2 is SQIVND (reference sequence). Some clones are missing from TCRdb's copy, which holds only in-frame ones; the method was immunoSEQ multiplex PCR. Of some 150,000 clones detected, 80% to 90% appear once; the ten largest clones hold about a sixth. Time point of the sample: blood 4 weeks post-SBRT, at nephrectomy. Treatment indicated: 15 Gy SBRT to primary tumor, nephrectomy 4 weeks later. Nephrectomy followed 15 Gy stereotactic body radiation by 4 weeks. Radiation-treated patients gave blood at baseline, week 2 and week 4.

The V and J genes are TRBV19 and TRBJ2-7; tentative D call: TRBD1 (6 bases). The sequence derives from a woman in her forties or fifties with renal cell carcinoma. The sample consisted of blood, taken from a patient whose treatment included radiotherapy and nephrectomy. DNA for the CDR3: TGTGCCAGTAGCGGGACACCTAAAGGGGGTGAGCAGTACTTC. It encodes CASSGTPKGGEQYF. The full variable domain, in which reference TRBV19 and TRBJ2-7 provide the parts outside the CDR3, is DGGITQSPKYLFRKEGQNVTLSCEQNLNHDAMYWYRQDPGQGLRLIYYSQIVNDFQKGDIAEGYSVSREKKESFPLTVTSAQKNPTAFYLCASSGTPKGGEQYFGPGTRLTVT.